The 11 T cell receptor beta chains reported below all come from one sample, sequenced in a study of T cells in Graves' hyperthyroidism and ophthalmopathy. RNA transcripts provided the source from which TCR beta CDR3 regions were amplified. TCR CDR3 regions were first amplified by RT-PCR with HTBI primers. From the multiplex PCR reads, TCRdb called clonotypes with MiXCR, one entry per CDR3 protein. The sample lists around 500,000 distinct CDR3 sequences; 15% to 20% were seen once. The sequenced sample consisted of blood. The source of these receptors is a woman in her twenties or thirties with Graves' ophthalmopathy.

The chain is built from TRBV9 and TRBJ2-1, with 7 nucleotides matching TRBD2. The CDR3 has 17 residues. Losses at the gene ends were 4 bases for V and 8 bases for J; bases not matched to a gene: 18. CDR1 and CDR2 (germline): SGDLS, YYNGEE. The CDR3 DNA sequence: TGTGCCAGCAGCCCCCCGGGGAGGGAGGGCGGGGGAGATGAGCAGTTCTTC. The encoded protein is CASSPPGREGGGDEQFF.

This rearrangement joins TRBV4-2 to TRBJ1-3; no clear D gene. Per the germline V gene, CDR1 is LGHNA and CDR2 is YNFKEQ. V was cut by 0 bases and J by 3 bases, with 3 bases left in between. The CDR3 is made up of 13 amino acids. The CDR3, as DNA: TGTGCCAGCAGCCAAGAGGGTGGAAACACCATATATTTT. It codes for CASSQEGGNTIYF.

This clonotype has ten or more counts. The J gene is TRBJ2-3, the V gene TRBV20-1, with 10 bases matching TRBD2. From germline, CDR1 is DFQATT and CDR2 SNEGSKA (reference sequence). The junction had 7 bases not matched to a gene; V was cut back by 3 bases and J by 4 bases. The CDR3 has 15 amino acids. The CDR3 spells CSARPAGGRPDTQYF. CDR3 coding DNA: TGCAGTGCTAGGCCAGCGGGAGGGCGACCAGATACGCAGTATTTT.

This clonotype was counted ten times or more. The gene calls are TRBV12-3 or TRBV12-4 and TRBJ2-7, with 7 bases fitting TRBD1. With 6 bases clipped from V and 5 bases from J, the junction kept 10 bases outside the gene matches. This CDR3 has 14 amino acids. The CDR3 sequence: CASSYVGTGDEQYF. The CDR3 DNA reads TGTGCCAGCAGCTACGTGGGAACAGGGGACGAGCAGTACTTC.

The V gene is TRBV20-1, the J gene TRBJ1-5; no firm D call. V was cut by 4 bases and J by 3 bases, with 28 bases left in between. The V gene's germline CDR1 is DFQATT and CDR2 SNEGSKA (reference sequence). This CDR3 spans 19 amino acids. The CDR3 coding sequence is TGCAGTGCTACCCGCGCCCCCCCCCGAGGCGTTCATAACAATCAGCCCCAGCATTTT. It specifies CSATRAPPRGVHNNQPQHF.

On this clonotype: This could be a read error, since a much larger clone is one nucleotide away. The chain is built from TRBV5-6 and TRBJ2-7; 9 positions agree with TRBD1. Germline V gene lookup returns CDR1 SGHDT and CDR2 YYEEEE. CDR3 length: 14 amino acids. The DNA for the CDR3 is TGTGCCGGCAGCCCGAGGGGACAGGGCGACGAGCAGTACTTC. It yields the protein CAGSPRGQGDEQYF.

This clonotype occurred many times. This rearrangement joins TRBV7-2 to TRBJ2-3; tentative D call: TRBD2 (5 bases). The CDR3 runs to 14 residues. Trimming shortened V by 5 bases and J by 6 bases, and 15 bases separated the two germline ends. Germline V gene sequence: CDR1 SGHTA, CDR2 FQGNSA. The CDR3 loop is CASSVDSRKDTQYF. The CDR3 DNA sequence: TGTGCCAGCAGCGTGGACTCCCGAAAGGATACGCAGTATTTT. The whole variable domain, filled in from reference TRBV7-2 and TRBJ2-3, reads GAGVSQSPSNKVTEKGKDVELRCDPISGHTALYWYRQSLGQGLEFLIYFQGNSAPDKSGLPSDRFSAERTGGSVSTLTIQRTQQEDSAVYLCASSVDSRKDTQYFGPGTRLTVL.

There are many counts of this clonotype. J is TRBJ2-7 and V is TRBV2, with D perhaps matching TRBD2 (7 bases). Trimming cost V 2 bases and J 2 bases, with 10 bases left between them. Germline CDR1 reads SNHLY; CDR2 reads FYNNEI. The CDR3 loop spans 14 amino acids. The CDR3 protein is CASSERGGPYEQYF. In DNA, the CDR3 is TGTGCCAGCAGTGAAAGGGGGGGCCCCTACGAGCAGTACTTC. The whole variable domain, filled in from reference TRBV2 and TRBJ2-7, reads EPEVTQTPSHQVTQMGQEVILRCVPISNHLYFYWYRQILGQKVEFLVSFYNNEISEKSEIFDDQFSVERPDGSNFTLKIRSTKLEDSAMYFCASSERGGPYEQYFGPGTRLTVT.

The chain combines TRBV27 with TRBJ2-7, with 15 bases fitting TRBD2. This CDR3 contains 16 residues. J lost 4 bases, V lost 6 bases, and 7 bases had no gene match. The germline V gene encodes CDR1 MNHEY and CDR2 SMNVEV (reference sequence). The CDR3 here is CASRPGLAGGGYEQYF. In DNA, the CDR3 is TGTGCCAGCAGACCGGGACTAGCGGGAGGTGGGTACGAGCAGTACTTC.

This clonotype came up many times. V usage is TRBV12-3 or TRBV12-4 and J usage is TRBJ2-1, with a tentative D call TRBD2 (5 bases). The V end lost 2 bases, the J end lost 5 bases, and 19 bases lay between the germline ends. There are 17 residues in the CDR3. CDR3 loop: CASSLLPDYQYNNEQFF. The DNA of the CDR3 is TGTGCCAGCAGTTTACTACCCGACTACCAATATAACAATGAGCAGTTCTTC.

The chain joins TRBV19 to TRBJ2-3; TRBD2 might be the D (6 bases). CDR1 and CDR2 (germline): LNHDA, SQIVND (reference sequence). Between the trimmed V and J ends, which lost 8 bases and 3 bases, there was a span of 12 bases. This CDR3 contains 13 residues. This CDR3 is CASGGYSTDTQYF. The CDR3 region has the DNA TGTGCCAGTGGGGGGTACTCTACAGATACGCAGTATTTT.